One sample yielded the 25 T cell receptor beta chains listed below, sequenced in a study of MAIT cells during Salmonella Paratyphi A infection. TCRdb re-called the 5' RACE reads through MiXCR, storing one row per CDR3 protein. The repertoire holds 800 to 1,000 distinct CDR3 sequences, with 20% to 25% as singletons. These TCRs are of unknown antigen specificity. Described time point: mid-infection, around enteric fever diagnosis. Flow cytometry identified and sorted MAIT cells as Valpha7.2+ CD161+ T cells. General study results and limits: MAIT cell TRBV usage was oligoclonal, favouring TRBV20 and TRBV6, and apparently unchanged by infection.

Sequencing was performed on MAIT cells from blood, taken at the middle sampling point of the challenge study. The origin of the receptors is a person aged 18-70 years who was deliberately infected with Salmonella Paratyphi A in a paratyphoid fever challenge study.

This clonotype counts as medium-sized. The chain employs TRBV20-1 and TRBJ1-5; D may be TRBD1 (5 bases). Trimming stripped 1 base from V and 7 bases from J, with 11 bases between. The CDR3 is made up of 13 amino acids. CDR1 and CDR2 (germline): DFQATT, SNEGSKA (reference sequence). CDR3 sequence reads: CSARGAEGQPQHF. The CDR3 coding sequence is TGCAGTGCTAGAGGAGCCGAGGGGCAGCCCCAGCATTTT.

In its sample, this clonotype is large. This sequence joins TRBV4-2 and TRBJ2-3; no reliable D call. V dropped 0 bases and J dropped 4 bases, with 11 bases sitting between them. The CDR3 runs 15 residues. Germline-derived CDR1 and CDR2 are LGHNA and YNFKEQ. The CDR3 here is CASSQDGLVADTQYF. CDR3 DNA: TGTGCCAGCAGCCAAGATGGGCTAGTTGCAGATACGCAGTATTTT.

This chain uses TRBV30 with TRBJ1-6; the D is unclear. Germline V gene sequence: CDR1 GTSNPN, CDR2 SVGIG (reference sequence). Trimming removed 0 bases from V and 11 bases from J, with 17 bases in between. The CDR3 loop spans 15 amino acids. CDR3 protein: CAWSVHFGEGTPLHF. The CDR3 coding sequence is TGTGCCTGGAGTGTACATTTCGGGGAAGGGACACCCCTCCACTTT.

J is TRBJ2-6 and V is TRBV4-2; D is unclear. The CDR3 is 16 amino acids. Germline values: CDR1 LGHNA, CDR2 YNFKEQ. V lost 0 bases and J 2 bases, leaving 8 bases between the germline ends. The CDR3 bases are TGTGCCAGCAGCCAAGACGCCGGCACTGGGGCCAACGTCCTGACTTTC. This gives the protein CASSQDAGTGANVLTF.

V usage is TRBV3-2 and J usage is TRBJ1-6; the table gives TRBD1 as D, unverified against the DNA. TRBV3-2 is assigned pseudogene status. The CDR3 has 14 amino acids. Written as DNA, the CDR3 is TGTGCCAGCAGCCAAGATGGCCAGGGCTCACCCCTCCACTTT. It specifies CASSQDGQGSPLHF.

This clonotype is labeled medium-sized. The CDR3 DNA follows: TGCAGTGCTAGAGGAGGGGAGCCCTACAATGAGCAGTTCTTC. This sequence encodes CSARGGEPYNEQFF. The chain combines TRBV20-1 with TRBJ2-1; perhaps D is TRBD1 or TRBD2 (5 bases each). The germline CDR1 and CDR2 sequences are DFQATT and SNEGSKA (reference sequence). The germline V and J ends were trimmed by 1 base and 2 bases, with 9 bases remaining between them. The CDR3 consists of 14 residues.

The V gene is TRBV20-1, the J gene TRBJ2-7; a weak D match, TRBD2 (7 bases). From germline, CDR1 is DFQATT and CDR2 SNEGSKA (reference sequence). Trimming removed 6 bases at V and 0 bases at J, with 15 bases between. This CDR3 region has 14 residues. The CDR3 reads CSAYSGTSSYEQYF. For the CDR3, the DNA is TGCAGTGCCTACAGCGGGACAAGCTCCTACGAGCAGTACTTC.

The rearrangement links TRBV6-2 or TRBV6-3 to TRBJ2-3, with unresolved D. Germline V lookup: CDR1 MNHEY, CDR2 SVGEGT. CDR3 length: 14 residues. Trimming removed 4 bases at V and 3 bases at J, with 11 bases between. CDR3 region: CASSSNELTDTQYF. The CDR3 region has the DNA TGTGCCAGCAGTTCTAACGAACTAACAGATACGCAGTATTTT.

The chain combines TRBV5-5 with TRBJ1-2; no clear D gene. V was shortened by 8 bases and J by 2 bases, with 19 bases between the two germline ends. Germline loops: CDR1 SGHKS, CDR2 YYEKEE (reference sequence). The CDR3 is 15 residues long. The CDR3 region has the DNA TGTGCCAGAAGATTGGAAAGAGGAGCGAACTATGGCTACACCTTC. The encoded protein is CARRLERGANYGYTF.

This clonotype is labeled medium-sized. CDR3 coding DNA: TGCAGTGCTAAACCGACAGATATGAACACTGAAGCTTTCTTT. Translated: CSAKPTDMNTEAFF. V usage is TRBV20-1 and J usage is TRBJ1-1; possibly TRBD1 for D (5 bases). CDR1 DFQATT and CDR2 SNEGSKA come from the germline V gene (reference sequence). The CDR3 runs to 14 residues. With 4 bases removed from V and 0 bases from J, the gap between germline ends came to 12 bases.

This clonotype was counted between two and nine times. The rearrangement links TRBV5-5 to TRBJ2-5; D not resolved. The germline gives CDR1 SGHKS, CDR2 YYEKEE (reference sequence). V lost 0 bases to trimming and J lost 2 bases, with 11 bases between them. The CDR3 is 15 amino acids. CDR3 sequence reads: CASSLDLGRQETQYF. Here the CDR3 DNA reads TGTGCCAGCAGCTTGGATTTAGGACGGCAAGAGACCCAGTACTTC.

This clonotype was seen a single time. The rearrangement joins TRBV28 to TRBJ2-2; D is possibly TRBD2 (6 bases). Per germline, CDR1 MDHEN and CDR2 SYDVKM. Deletions cut 7 bases from V and 6 bases from J, with 15 bases between. This CDR3 has 14 amino acids. The CDR3 nucleotides are TGTGCCAGCAAGGACGGGAGTGAGTCCGGGGAGCTGTTTTTT. This encodes CASKDGSESGELFF.

V usage is TRBV7-9 and J usage is TRBJ2-7; TRBD2 might be the D (5 bases). Germline V gene sequence: CDR1 SEHNR, CDR2 FQNEAQ (reference sequence). The CDR3 totals 12 residues. V lost 5 bases, J lost 4 bases, and 9 bases lay in between. The CDR3 reads CASSPGSYEQYF. The CDR3 DNA sequence: TGTGCCAGCAGCCCGGGGAGTTACGAGCAGTACTTC.

This clonotype has only a few counts. The CDR3 sequence is CASSKGSYNEQFF. In DNA form, the CDR3 reads TGTGCCAGCAGTAAGGGATCCTACAATGAGCAGTTCTTC. This rearrangement joins TRBV6-2 or TRBV6-3 to TRBJ2-1; D gene ambiguous. The CDR3 is made up of 13 amino acids. Deletions cut 5 bases from V and 1 base from J, with 6 bases between. Per the germline V gene, CDR1 is MNHEY and CDR2 is SVGEGT.

This rearrangement joins TRBV20-1 to TRBJ2-7; 11 bases agree with TRBD2. The CDR3 covers 13 residues. Losses at the gene ends were 3 bases for V and 4 bases for J; bases not matched to a gene: 2. The V gene's germline CDR1 is DFQATT and CDR2 SNEGSKA (reference sequence). The CDR3 DNA reads TGCAGTGCTAGGGGACTAGCGGATTACGAGCAGTACTTC. Protein: CSARGLADYEQYF.

This clonotype was seen a few times. The rearrangement uses TRBV6-2 or TRBV6-3 and TRBJ2-2; D remains unclear. Germline V CDR1 and CDR2: MNHEY, SVGEGT. This CDR3 spans 14 amino acids. V lost 0 bases to trimming and J lost 3 bases, with 5 bases between them. In nucleotides, the CDR3 is TGTGCCAGCAGTTACTCGCTCCACACCGGGGAGCTGTTTTTT. Translation: CASSYSLHTGELFF.

A few counts support this clonotype. This rearrangement joins TRBV6-1 to TRBJ1-2; D might be TRBD1 (5 bases). This CDR3 contains 15 residues. Trimming left V 2 bases short and J 5 bases short, with 15 bases between. Germline CDR1 reads MNHNS; CDR2 reads SASEGT. CDR3 nucleotide sequence: TGTGCCAGCAGTGAATGGACGACAGACTCTTATGGCTACACCTTC. It yields the protein CASSEWTTDSYGYTF.

This clonotype was seen only a few times. The rearrangement links TRBV20-1 to TRBJ2-1, with 12 bases matching TRBD2. This CDR3 is 13 amino acids long. The germline V gene has CDR1 DFQATT and CDR2 SNEGSKA (reference sequence). The CDR3 DNA sequence: TGCAGCGTACTAGCGGGGGGCGACAATGAGCAGTTCTTC. Translation gives CSVLAGGDNEQFF.

Concerning this clonotype: Given a much more abundant clone one base away, this may be a read error. The DNA of the CDR3 is TGTGCCAGCAGTGACTCGACTAGCGGGGGGGCGGATGAGCAGCTCTTC. The encoded protein is CASSDSTSGGADEQLF. The V call is TRBV6-4, the J call TRBJ2-1, with 14 bases aligning to TRBD2. The CDR3 spans 16 residues. Germline values: CDR1 MRHNA, CDR2 SNTAGT.

The chain combines TRBV6-2 or TRBV6-3 with TRBJ2-3; D tentatively fits TRBD1 or TRBD2 (5 bases each). The germline CDR1 and CDR2 sequences are MNHEY and SVGEGT. This CDR3 spans 15 amino acids. Trimming left V 2 bases short and J 3 bases short, with 12 bases between. The CDR3: CASSYRLGETDTQYF. The CDR3, as DNA: TGTGCCAGCAGTTACCGATTGGGGGAAACAGATACGCAGTATTTT.

Sample share makes this clonotype hyperexpanded (1% or more). This chain joins TRBV13 and TRBJ2-1; D ambiguous. The CDR3 covers 12 residues. Germline values: CDR1 PRHDT, CDR2 FYEKMQ (reference sequence). The germline V and J ends were trimmed by 5 bases and 7 bases, with 9 bases remaining between them. The CDR3 protein is CASSDWGNEQFF. The CDR3 region has the DNA TGTGCCAGCAGCGACTGGGGAAATGAGCAGTTCTTC. Full variable domain (missing parts from reference TRBV13 and TRBJ2-1): AAGVIQSPRHLIKEKRETATLKCYPIPRHDTVYWYQQGPGQDPQFLISFYEKMQSDKGSIPDRFSAQQFSDYHSELNMSSLELGDSALYFCASSDWGNEQFFGPGTRLTVL.

The J gene is TRBJ2-5, the V gene TRBV20-1; a weak D match, TRBD1 (6 bases). The CDR3 is 15 amino acids. V lost 4 bases and J lost 5, with 20 bases in between. Germline CDR1 reads DFQATT; CDR2 reads SNEGSKA (reference sequence). The CDR3 sequence is CSAKKPGQRLETQYF. The CDR3 bases are TGCAGTGCTAAGAAACCGGGACAACGCCTCGAGACCCAGTACTTC.

V gene TRBV6-2 or TRBV6-3 combines with J gene TRBJ2-2, with D unclear. The CDR3 covers 13 residues. With 6 bases removed from V and 8 bases from J, the gap between germline ends came to 13 bases. Germline CDR1 MNHEY, CDR2 SVGEGT. The CDR3 is CASSRSDAGELFF. CDR3 coding DNA: TGTGCCAGCAGCCGCTCCGATGCGGGGGAGCTGTTTTTT.

The chain joins TRBV28 to TRBJ1-5; 10 bases are shared with TRBD1. Per the germline V gene, CDR1 is MDHEN and CDR2 is SYDVKM. The CDR3 has 16 residues. V trimming: 1 base; J trimming: 7 bases; junction bases outside the gene matches: 7. CDR3 region: CASSLYGEDRGQPQHF. DNA for the CDR3: TGTGCCAGCAGTTTATATGGCGAGGACAGGGGGCAGCCCCAGCATTTT.

The gene calls are TRBV4-3 and TRBJ2-3; D gene uncertain. The CDR3 is made up of 15 amino acids. Trimming stripped 0 bases from V and 5 bases from J, with 12 bases between. CDR1 is LGHNA, CDR2 YSLEER, per germline. The CDR3 coding sequence is TGCGCCAGCAGCCAAGATGGGCTAGTTGTAGATACGCAGTATTTT. As protein: CASSQDGLVVDTQYF.